Below, 30 T cell receptor beta chains from the same sample are listed, as sequenced in a study of radiotherapy plus CTLA-4 blockade in lung cancer. Profiling relied on immunoSEQ multiplex PCR, and the TCRdb table lists in-frame clones only, not all of them. The sample lists more than 50,000 clones, approximately 79% occurring once. The material sequenced was peripheral blood, taken from a patient treated with radiotherapy plus ipilimumab. The receptors were sampled from a human donor with non-small cell lung cancer who had a complete response to radiotherapy plus ipilimumab.

There are a few counts of this clone. V usage is TRBV5-4 and J usage is TRBJ2-6, with 8 bases matching TRBD2. There are 15 residues in the CDR3. In germline, CDR1 is SGHNT, CDR2 YYREEE (reference sequence). The V segment lost 6 bases and the J segment 2 bases; nucleotides outside the gene matches: 4. CDR3 nucleotides: TGTGCCAGCAACCGGGGGGGGACTGGGGCCAACGTCCTGACTTTC. The encoded protein is CASNRGGTGANVLTF.

V gene TRBV6-5 combines with J gene TRBJ1-3, with TRBD1 as a possible D gene (5 bases). The V gene's germline CDR1 is MNHEY and CDR2 SVGAGI. The CDR3 runs 14 residues. V was shortened by 2 bases and J by 3 bases, with 8 bases between the two germline ends. The CDR3 sequence: CASSYGGVGNTIYF. CDR3 in DNA: TGTGCCAGCAGTTACGGGGGGGTTGGAAACACCATATATTTT.

This rearrangement joins TRBV18 to TRBJ2-5; 15 bases are a match to TRBD2. The germline V gene has CDR1 KGHSH and CDR2 LQKENI. This CDR3 is 18 amino acids long. Unmatched junction bases numbered 5, after V lost 3 bases and J lost 0 bases. The CDR3 nucleotides are TGTGCCAGCTCACCCCCGGGACTAGCGGGGGGTAACCAAGAGACCCAGTACTTC. As protein: CASSPPGLAGGNQETQYF.

The chain uses TRBV9 and TRBJ1-1, with 7 bases aligning to TRBD1. Germline CDR1 reads SGDLS; CDR2 reads YYNGEE. The junction had 8 bases not matched to a gene; V was cut back by 4 bases and J by 5 bases. This CDR3 is built from 14 residues. CDR3 sequence reads: CASSRQGIGTEAFF. The CDR3, as DNA: TGTGCCAGCAGCAGACAGGGAATTGGAACTGAAGCTTTCTTT.

The V and J genes are TRBV7-9 and TRBJ2-3; maybe TRBD1 (6 bases). CDR3 length: 14 residues. Germline CDR1 and CDR2: SEHNR and FQNEAQ (reference sequence). Trimming shortened V by 5 bases and J by 1 base, and 10 bases separated the two germline ends. CDR3 sequence: CASSPGQRTDTQYF. The CDR3 region has the DNA TGTGCCAGCAGCCCAGGACAGCGCACAGATACGCAGTATTTT.

The chain joins TRBV6-1 to TRBJ2-7, with 9 bases aligning to TRBD1. V lost 6 bases, J lost 4 bases, and 4 bases stayed unmatched. The germline V gene has CDR1 MNHNS and CDR2 SASEGT. The CDR3 length is 13 residues. The CDR3 sequence: CASRMDRGYEQYF. The CDR3 coding sequence is TGTGCCAGCAGGATGGACAGGGGATACGAGCAGTACTTC.

The V gene is TRBV25-1, the J gene TRBJ1-6; D is perhaps TRBD1 (6 bases). CDR1 and CDR2 from the germline V gene are MGHDK and SYGVNS. The germline V and J ends were trimmed by 2 bases and 6 bases, with 8 bases remaining between them. CDR3 length: 14 residues. The CDR3 coding sequence is TGTGCCAGCAGTGAAGGACAGCCTAATTCACCCCTCCACTTT. Translating it yields CASSEGQPNSPLHF.

The gene calls are TRBV28 and TRBJ2-7; 14 nucleotides line up with TRBD2. The V gene end was trimmed by 1 base and the J gene end by 5 bases; junction bases not matched to a gene: 4. Germline V CDR1 and CDR2: MDHEN, SYDVKM. CDR3 length: 16 amino acids. CDR3 region: CASSLLGTSGSNEQYF. In nucleotides, the CDR3 is TGTGCCAGCAGTTTATTGGGGACTAGCGGGAGTAACGAGCAGTACTTC.

V usage is TRBV28 and J usage is TRBJ2-5, with D maybe TRBD2 (7 bases). Between the trimmed V and J ends, which lost 10 bases and 1 base, there was a span of 19 bases. CDR1 and CDR2 (germline): MDHEN, SYDVKM. The CDR3 loop spans 15 amino acids. The CDR3 nucleotides read TGTGCCACCTCCTTGAGGGGGAGGGGCCAAGAGACCCAGTACTTC. It translates to CATSLRGRGQETQYF.

This clone has a handful of counts. The chain couples TRBV18 to TRBJ1-4; 7 bases match TRBD1. This CDR3 region has 13 residues. J gave up 6 bases and V 4 bases, and 2 bases lay outside the gene matches. Germline CDR1 is KGHSH and CDR2 is LQKENI. DNA for the CDR3: TGTGCCAGCTCACTAGGGGGCTATGAAAAACTGTTTTTT. Encoded protein: CASSLGGYEKLFF.

The chain uses TRBV5-1 and TRBJ2-7; a possible D gene is TRBD1 (6 bases). This CDR3 is built from 14 residues. CDR1 SGHRS and CDR2 YFSETQ come from the germline V gene. Trimming removed 0 bases from V and 4 bases from J, with 11 bases in between. CDR3 region: CASSLDRAGYEQYF. In DNA form, the CDR3 reads TGCGCCAGCAGCTTGGACAGGGCTGGATACGAGCAGTACTTC.

V is TRBV27 and J is TRBJ2-7; D perhaps matches TRBD1 (6 bases). Germline V gives CDR1 MNHEY, CDR2 SMNVEV (reference sequence). The CDR3 is 17 amino acids. V lost 5 bases and J 4 bases, leaving 24 bases between the germline ends. Written as DNA, the CDR3 is TGTGCCAGCAGTCCCCGAAGCACTGGACAGCTGGGGTACGAGCAGTACTTC. It specifies CASSPRSTGQLGYEQYF.

V gene TRBV6-6 combines with J gene TRBJ2-3; 8 nucleotides line up with TRBD2. Germline loops: CDR1 MNHNY, CDR2 SVGAGI (reference sequence). The CDR3 loop spans 16 amino acids. Germline trimming cut 5 bases from V and 4 bases from J; bases unmatched to any gene: 11. The chain's CDR3 is CASSITWTSRADTQYF. The CDR3 DNA sequence: TGTGCCAGCAGTATTACGTGGACTAGCAGGGCAGATACGCAGTATTTT.

This sequence joins TRBV5-8 and TRBJ2-7; 10 bases agree with TRBD1. V trimming: 7 bases; J trimming: 2 bases; junction bases outside the gene matches: 3. CDR3 length: 13 amino acids. The germline V gene encodes CDR1 SGHTS and CDR2 YDEGEE. The CDR3 bases are TGTGCCAGCTGGGACAGGGGACCCTACGAGCAGTACTTC. Its translation: CASWDRGPYEQYF. Variable domain in full (rest from reference TRBV5-8 and TRBJ2-7): EAGVTQSPTHLIKTRGQQATLRCSPISGHTSVYWYQQALGLGLQFLLWYDEGEERNRGNFPPRFSGRQFPNYSSELNVNALELEDSALYLCASWDRGPYEQYFGPGTRLTVT.

This chain uses TRBV30 with TRBJ2-5; D gene ambiguous. Trimming stripped 4 bases from V and 7 bases from J, with 13 bases between. Germline V gene lookup returns CDR1 GTSNPN and CDR2 SVGIG (reference sequence). This CDR3 is 12 amino acids long. As DNA, the CDR3 is TGTGCCTGGACCTCGCCGAGAGGGACCCAGTACTTC. This gives the protein CAWTSPRGTQYF.

V is TRBV30 and J is TRBJ1-5; maybe TRBD1 (6 bases). This CDR3 region has 15 residues. Trimming removed 0 bases from V and 1 base from J, with 10 bases in between. Germline V gives CDR1 GTSNPN, CDR2 SVGIG (reference sequence). CDR3 protein: CAWSVSDSSNQPQHF. CDR3 coding DNA: TGTGCCTGGAGTGTCTCGGACAGCAGCAATCAGCCCCAGCATTTT.

J is TRBJ2-3 and V is TRBV9, with unresolved D. CDR3 length equals 13 residues. Germline V CDR1 and CDR2: SGDLS, YYNGEE. Trimming stripped 5 bases from V and 4 bases from J, with 11 bases between. The CDR3 loop reads CASSPPNSDTQYF. In nucleotides, the CDR3 is TGTGCCAGCAGTCCCCCGAACTCAGATACGCAGTATTTT.

V and J are TRBV10-3 and TRBJ2-7, with 7 bases aligning to TRBD1. CDR1 and CDR2 from the germline V gene are ENHRY and SYGVKD. Trimming at V came to 10 bases and at J to 1 base, leaving 4 bases not matched to a gene. CDR3 length: 12 amino acids. The CDR3, as DNA: TGTGCCACGAGGGACAGATCCTACGAGCAGTACTTC. It encodes CATRDRSYEQYF.

The V gene is TRBV2, the J gene TRBJ1-2, with D possibly being TRBD1 (5 bases). Germline lookup yields CDR1 SNHLY and CDR2 FYNNEI. V lost 4 bases to trimming and J lost 6 bases, with 15 bases between them. CDR3 size: 14 residues. The CDR3 sequence: CASSVTRGADGYTF. CDR3 bases: TGTGCCAGCAGTGTAACAAGGGGCGCGGATGGCTACACCTTC.

The J gene is TRBJ2-2, the V gene TRBV2, with 8 bases aligning to TRBD1. J was trimmed by 4 bases and V by 7 bases; bases with no gene match: 5. The germline V gene encodes CDR1 SNHLY and CDR2 FYNNEI. This CDR3 region has 14 residues. CDR3 sequence reads: CASTGTGGTGELFF. The CDR3 nucleotides read TGTGCCAGCACCGGGACAGGCGGCACCGGGGAGCTGTTTTTT. The full variable domain, completed using reference TRBV2 and TRBJ2-2, is EPEVTQTPSHQVTQMGQEVILRCVPISNHLYFYWYRQILGQKVEFLVSFYNNEISEKSEIFDDQFSVERPDGSNFTLKIRSTKLEDSAMYFCASTGTGGTGELFFGEGSRLTVL.

Details on this clone: The sample has other DNA sequences that encode this CDR3 too. This rearrangement joins TRBV7-2 to TRBJ2-7, with TRBD2 matching over 8 bases. The trim removed 1 base at V and 1 base at J, leaving 3 bases unmatched. Per germline, CDR1 SGHTA and CDR2 FQGNSA. The CDR3 contains 15 residues. CDR3 loop: CASSLGLAPSYEQYF. CDR3 bases: TGTGCCAGCAGCTTAGGACTAGCGCCATCCTACGAGCAGTACTTC.

The chain links TRBV25-1 to TRBJ2-2; D gene uncertain. The CDR3 is 12 amino acids. Germline CDR1 and CDR2: MGHDK and SYGVNS. V lost 6 bases and J lost 2, with 4 bases in between. CDR3 in DNA: TGTGCCAGCAGCTTTAACACCGGGGAGCTGTTTTTT. Amino acids: CASSFNTGELFF.

There are a few counts of this clone. This chain joins TRBV11-2 and TRBJ2-7; TRBD2 agrees at 10 bases. The germline gives CDR1 SGHAT, CDR2 FQNNGV. The CDR3 covers 15 residues. J lost 3 bases, V lost 0 bases, and 2 bases had no gene match. CDR3 sequence reads: CASSLESSGSYEQYF. Written as DNA, the CDR3 is TGTGCCAGCAGCTTAGAGTCTAGCGGGAGCTACGAGCAGTACTTC.

This sequence joins TRBV2 and TRBJ1-2, with TRBD1 identical over 10 bases. Germline V CDR1 and CDR2: SNHLY, FYNNEI. V shed 10 bases, J shed 3 bases, and the junction held 8 bases outside the gene matches. The CDR3 is 14 amino acids. The chain's CDR3 is CAITGDRGHYGYTF. DNA of the CDR3: TGTGCCATCACGGGGGACAGGGGCCACTATGGCTACACCTTC.

The chain links TRBV6-5 to TRBJ1-2; D perhaps matches TRBD1 (5 bases). Germline-derived CDR1 and CDR2 are MNHEY and SVGAGI. This CDR3 contains 12 residues. Trimming removed 10 bases at V and 2 bases at J, with 11 bases between. In DNA form, the CDR3 reads TGTGCCACCAGACAGACGAACTATGGCTACACCTTC. It yields the protein CATRQTNYGYTF.

This chain connects TRBV6-5 to TRBJ1-1; TRBD1 might be the D (6 bases). The ends were cut back, 6 bases at V and 4 bases at J, with 18 bases in the middle. CDR3 length: 15 amino acids. Looked up from germline, CDR1 is MNHEY and CDR2 is SVGAGI. The CDR3 nucleotides are TGTGCCAGCAGAACGACAGGAGGTGTGAGCACTGAAGCTTTCTTT. Protein: CASRTTGGVSTEAFF.

This clone was picked up many times. The chain joins TRBV5-4 to TRBJ1-1; 8 bases agree with TRBD1. The V gene end was trimmed by 0 bases and the J gene end by 7 bases; junction bases not matched to a gene: 2. From germline, CDR1 is SGHNT and CDR2 YYREEE (reference sequence). The CDR3 contains 13 residues. CDR3 nucleotides: TGTGCCAGCAGCTTGGGAGGGACAGGTGAAGCTTTCTTT. Protein product: CASSLGGTGEAFF.

Worth noting for this clone: Other nucleotide sequences from this sample produce the same CDR3. This chain connects TRBV4-3 to TRBJ1-5, with 7 bases matching TRBD1. The CDR3 totals 14 residues. The V segment lost 3 bases and the J segment 5 bases; nucleotides outside the gene matches: 4. Germline values: CDR1 LGHNA, CDR2 YSLEER. For the CDR3, the DNA is TGCGCCAGCAGCCAGAGACAGGGAGATCAGCCCCAGCATTTT. It encodes CASSQRQGDQPQHF.

V usage is TRBV28 and J usage is TRBJ2-4; no clear D gene. With 5 bases removed from V and 0 bases from J, the gap between germline ends came to 11 bases. This CDR3 has 15 residues. Germline V gene data show CDR1 as MDHEN and CDR2 as SYDVKM. CDR3 sequence reads: CASSRTSGAKNIQYF. CDR3 coding DNA: TGTGCCAGCAGTCGCACCTCGGGAGCCAAAAACATTCAGTACTTC.

This rearrangement joins TRBV5-6 to TRBJ1-5; 8 positions match TRBD1. The V and J ends lost 1 base and 1 base, in that order; junction bases with no gene match: 7. Germline CDR1 SGHDT, CDR2 YYEEEE. This CDR3 comprises 17 residues. The CDR3 reads CASSLRLTGASNQPQHF. The DNA of the CDR3 is TGTGCCAGCAGCTTGCGGCTGACAGGGGCCAGCAATCAGCCCCAGCATTTT. Full variable domain (rest looked up from reference TRBV5-6 and TRBJ1-5): DAGVTQSPTHLIKTRGQQVTLRCSPKSGHDTVSWYQQALGQGPQFIFQYYEEEERQRGNFPDRFSGHQFPNYSSELNVNALLLGDSALYLCASSLRLTGASNQPQHFGDGTRLSIL.